These T cell receptor beta chains were read from a single sample in a study of T cell clones after liver transplantation. TCRdb's copy holds only in-frame clones and misses some; the assay was immunoSEQ multiplex PCR. In the table there are roughly 100,000 clones, roughly 80% of which are singletons. The source was CD4+ T cells from blood, collected roughly 50 months after liver transplant. These receptors were obtained from a human patient who received a liver transplant. These T cells may partly come from the graft donor. Each CDR3 is given with its conserved first and last residue. D genes are given only for firm matches. Some rows mark clone size as missing; the rest say once, few, many or name a class of expanded clone.

-	TRBV6-5	-	TRBJ2-2	CASRLWGRNTGELFF
-	TRBV5-1	-	TRBJ1-3	CASSPRQANSGNTIYF
-	TRBV5-4	TRBD2	TRBJ2-3	CASSVSGRNTDTQYF
-	TRBV28	-	TRBJ2-7	CASSPRGAGRNYEQYF
-	TRBV5-3	-	TRBJ1-5	CARRWVNQPQHF
-	TRBV5-1	-	TRBJ2-5	CASSLARGPVQETQYF
once	TRBV9	-	TRBJ2-6	CASSVGPASGANVLTF
-	TRBV9	-	TRBJ2-3	CASSVVTTDTQYF
-	TRBV7-9	TRBD2	TRBJ2-1	CASSLKSSGTRYNEQFF
-	TRBV2	-	TRBJ1-6	CANRDTGYNSPLHF
-	TRBV7-9	-	TRBJ1-5	CASEGDGQPQHF
-	TRBV2	TRBD1	TRBJ1-4	CASRGGGTGGEKLFF
-	TRBV27	TRBD2	TRBJ2-4	CASSTGLAGAVTHKNIQYF
-	TRBV27	-	TRBJ2-5	CASSFRGQETQYF
-	TRBV15	TRBD1	TRBJ1-5	CATSREGTGGLVGNQPQHF
once	TRBV11-3	-	TRBJ2-1	CASSPRAGLNEQFF
-	TRBV7-3	-	TRBJ2-5	CASSQPGPQETQYF
-	TRBV6-4	TRBD2	TRBJ2-3	CASSQGLGSTDTQYF
-	TRBV5-4	-	TRBJ2-6	CASSLVNFPSGANVLTF
few	TRBV27	TRBD2	TRBJ2-1	CASSLSSLASGSGNEQFF
-	TRBV5-1	TRBD1	TRBJ1-2	CASSWGQGSGYTF
-	TRBV30	TRBD1	TRBJ1-4	CASQGASNEKLFF
-	TRBV7-9	TRBD1	TRBJ1-1	CASREDRGDTEAFF
-	TRBV4-3	-	TRBJ1-2	CASSPQGSFNYGYTF
-	TRBV19	TRBD2	TRBJ2-2	CASKRDGRASSNTGELFF
-	TRBV2	TRBD1	TRBJ2-2	CASKTGAGELFF
-	TRBV15	TRBD1	TRBJ1-3	CATSNGDSTGNTIYF
-	TRBV19	TRBD2	TRBJ2-2	CASSTRSGSGGTGELFF
-	TRBV27	-	TRBJ1-1	CASYPNRVTTEAFF
-	TRBV5-6	-	TRBJ1-5	CASSLGGGKPQHF
-	TRBV7-2	-	-	CASSLGGSVYEQYF
-	TRBV19	-	TRBJ1-4	CACRPSAQNEKLFF